Listed below are T cell receptor beta chains from one sample, sequenced in a study of T cells in narcolepsy. The protocol was immunoSEQ multiplex PCR, while the TCRdb copy is restricted to in-frame clones and leaves out a portion. The sample carries roughly 25,000 clones, around four fifths recorded once. The sample consisted of CD45RA- memory CD4+ T cells from PBMCs. The receptors stem from a human donor with narcolepsy. Both conserved end residues are part of each CDR3. D genes are given only for firm matches. Not all rows give a size; the values are once, few, many and, for expanded clones, a class.

clone_size: .
d_call: TRBD2
j_call: TRBJ2-1
v_call: TRBV9
cdr3_nt: TGTGCCAGCAGCCCACTAGCGGGAGGAATGTTGGGTGAGCAGTTCTTC
cdr3_aa: CASSPLAGGMLGEQFF

clone_size: few
d_call: .
j_call: TRBJ2-1
v_call: TRBV4-3
cdr3_nt: TGCGCCAGCAGCCAAGATCTACCTAGCGTAATTTACAATGAGCAGTTCTTC
cdr3_aa: CASSQDLPSVIYNEQFF

clone_size: .
d_call: .
j_call: TRBJ2-5
v_call: TRBV5-1
cdr3_nt: TGTGCCGGGACAACACAAGAGACCCGGTACTTC
cdr3_aa: CAGTTQETRYF

clone_size: .
d_call: .
j_call: TRBJ1-1
v_call: TRBV6-1
cdr3_nt: TGTGCCAGCACCAAGGGACAGAACACTGAAGCTTTCTTT
cdr3_aa: CASTKGQNTEAFF

clone_size: few
d_call: .
j_call: TRBJ1-3
v_call: TRBV6-5
cdr3_nt: TGTGCCAGCGTGGCCTACCCATTTTCTGGAAACACCATATATTTT
cdr3_aa: CASVAYPFSGNTIYF

clone_size: .
d_call: .
j_call: TRBJ1-3
v_call: TRBV4-1
cdr3_nt: TGCGCCAGCAGCAAAAACCGGGACTCTGGAAACACCATATATTTT
cdr3_aa: CASSKNRDSGNTIYF

clone_size: .
d_call: .
j_call: TRBJ1-2
v_call: TRBV5-1
cdr3_nt: TGCGCCAGCAGCTTGGTTCCGGTAGACCCTCTGGGCTACACCTTC
cdr3_aa: CASSLVPVDPLGYTF

clone_size: once
d_call: .
j_call: TRBJ2-5
v_call: TRBV6-5
cdr3_nt: TGTGCCAGCAAGCCAAGGGGACCTACCCAAGAGACCCAGTACTTC
cdr3_aa: CASKPRGPTQETQYF

clone_size: .
d_call: TRBD2
j_call: TRBJ2-1
v_call: TRBV5-1
cdr3_nt: TGCGCCAGCAGCTTTAGCGGGAGGGAGCAGTTCTTC
cdr3_aa: CASSFSGREQFF

clone_size: .
d_call: .
j_call: TRBJ1-1
v_call: TRBV14
cdr3_nt: TGTGCCAGCAGCCAAGTCAGGGTCGGAGGGGGAGCTTTCTTT
cdr3_aa: CASSQVRVGGGAFF

clone_size: .
d_call: .
j_call: TRBJ2-5
v_call: TRBV12-5
cdr3_nt: TGTGCTAGTGGTTTGGTGCTAGGAGAGACCCAGTACTTC
cdr3_aa: CASGLVLGETQYF

clone_size: .
d_call: TRBD2
j_call: TRBJ2-3
v_call: TRBV5-1
cdr3_nt: TGCGCCAGCAGCTTATGGACTAGCGGGAGGTCAGATACGCAGTATTTT
cdr3_aa: CASSLWTSGRSDTQYF

clone_size: .
d_call: .
j_call: TRBJ2-5
v_call: TRBV29-1
cdr3_nt: TGCAGCGTTGAACGGGGGGAGACCCAGTACTTC
cdr3_aa: CSVERGETQYF

clone_size: once
d_call: .
j_call: TRBJ1-5
v_call: TRBV28
cdr3_nt: TGTGCCAGCAGTTTACGGGGGAGCAATCAGCCCCAGCATTTT
cdr3_aa: CASSLRGSNQPQHF

clone_size: .
d_call: TRBD1
j_call: TRBJ1-2
v_call: TRBV20-1
cdr3_nt: TGCAGTGCTAGAGCTGGGACAGTGGGCACCTTC
cdr3_aa: CSARAGTVGTF

clone_size: few
d_call: .
j_call: TRBJ1-1
v_call: TRBV6-1
cdr3_nt: TGTGCCAGCAGGCAGCGTGGTTCCCCCTCCCGGACTTTCTTT
cdr3_aa: CASRQRGSPSRTFF

clone_size: .
d_call: TRBD1
j_call: TRBJ2-5
v_call: TRBV19
cdr3_nt: TGTGCCAGTACTACCGGGACAGGGGGAAGAGAGACCCAGTACTTC
cdr3_aa: CASTTGTGGRETQYF

clone_size: .
d_call: TRBD2
j_call: TRBJ2-1
v_call: TRBV15
cdr3_nt: TGTGCCACCAGGAAGGGAGGGTTTTCCTACAATGAGCAGTTCTTC
cdr3_aa: CATRKGGFSYNEQFF

clone_size: .
d_call: .
j_call: TRBJ2-7
v_call: TRBV14
cdr3_nt: TGTGCCAGCAGCCAAGCAGGGTTGGGCGAGCAGTACTTC
cdr3_aa: CASSQAGLGEQYF

clone_size: .
d_call: TRBD1
j_call: TRBJ2-7
v_call: TRBV7-6
cdr3_nt: TGTGCCAGCACCCCTCGACAGGGAGCCTACGAGCAGTACTTC
cdr3_aa: CASTPRQGAYEQYF

clone_size: few
d_call: .
j_call: TRBJ1-5
v_call: TRBV19
cdr3_nt: TGTGCCAGTAGTAGGTTGGGAGGTAATCAGCCCCAGCATTTT
cdr3_aa: CASSRLGGNQPQHF

clone_size: once
d_call: TRBD1
j_call: TRBJ2-1
v_call: TRBV7-2
cdr3_nt: TGTGCCAGCAGCCCCGGGACAGGGTACAATGAGCAGTTCTTC
cdr3_aa: CASSPGTGYNEQFF

clone_size: .
d_call: .
j_call: TRBJ2-3
v_call: TRBV6-5
cdr3_nt: TGTGCCAGCAGCGGGGTAGATACGCAGTATTTT
cdr3_aa: CASSGVDTQYF

clone_size: few
d_call: .
j_call: TRBJ1-1
v_call: TRBV28
cdr3_nt: TGTGCCAGCAGTTTGTGGGCGGAGGCTTTCTTT
cdr3_aa: CASSLWAEAFF

clone_size: few
d_call: TRBD1
j_call: TRBJ2-7
v_call: TRBV6-1
cdr3_nt: TGTGCCAGCGGCGGGACAGGGGGCGTTGAGCAGTACTTC
cdr3_aa: CASGGTGGVEQYF

clone_size: .
d_call: .
j_call: TRBJ2-1
v_call: TRBV29-1
cdr3_nt: TGCAGCGTCCACACCTACAATGAGCAGTTCTTC
cdr3_aa: CSVHTYNEQFF

clone_size: .
d_call: TRBD1
j_call: TRBJ2-7
v_call: TRBV7-8
cdr3_nt: TGTGCCAGCAGCTTAGCGCTAATCGGGCGTGGGGGACAGGGGCTCCACGAGCAGTACTTC
cdr3_aa: CASSLALIGRGGQGLHEQYF

clone_size: .
d_call: TRBD2
j_call: TRBJ2-7
v_call: TRBV18
cdr3_nt: TGTGCCAGCGCCGGACTAGCGGATGAGCAGTACTTC
cdr3_aa: CASAGLADEQYF

clone_size: .
d_call: .
j_call: TRBJ2-1
v_call: TRBV11-3
cdr3_nt: TGTGCCAGCAGCTTAGGAGGTAGCCTCTATGAGCAGTTCTTC
cdr3_aa: CASSLGGSLYEQFF

clone_size: .
d_call: TRBD1
j_call: TRBJ2-7
v_call: TRBV7-9
cdr3_nt: TGTGCCAGCAGCCCCCGGATAGGACAGGGCTACGAGCAGTACTTC
cdr3_aa: CASSPRIGQGYEQYF

clone_size: once
d_call: .
j_call: TRBJ1-6
v_call: TRBV6-5
cdr3_nt: TGTGCCAGCAGTTACTCCCAAGGGACGACCAATTCACCCCTCCACTTT
cdr3_aa: CASSYSQGTTNSPLHF

clone_size: .
d_call: TRBD1
j_call: TRBJ1-4
v_call: TRBV5-1
cdr3_nt: TGCGCCAGCAGCGCCCGGGACAGGCGTAGTTTCGCAACTAATGAAAAACTGTTTTTT
cdr3_aa: CASSARDRRSFATNEKLFF

clone_size: .
d_call: .
j_call: TRBJ1-5
v_call: TRBV28
cdr3_nt: TGTGCCAGCAATGAGGGGACATCCGAATGGTCCCAGCATTTT
cdr3_aa: CASNEGTSEWSQHF

clone_size: .
d_call: .
j_call: TRBJ2-1
v_call: TRBV19
cdr3_nt: TGTGCCAGTAGTATAGGCGGGTCATACAATGAGCAGTTCTTC
cdr3_aa: CASSIGGSYNEQFF

clone_size: .
d_call: TRBD2
j_call: TRBJ2-2
v_call: TRBV29-1
cdr3_nt: TGCAGCGTTGGGGGGACTAAAACCGGGGAGCTGTTTTTT
cdr3_aa: CSVGGTKTGELFF

clone_size: .
d_call: TRBD1
j_call: TRBJ1-6
v_call: TRBV27
cdr3_nt: TGTGCCAGCAGTTTATCGGAGGGACAGAGAAATTCACCCCTCCACTTT
cdr3_aa: CASSLSEGQRNSPLHF

clone_size: .
d_call: .
j_call: TRBJ1-1
v_call: TRBV19
cdr3_nt: TGTGCCAGTAGGAAGCTGGGTGGCACTGAAGCTTTCTTT
cdr3_aa: CASRKLGGTEAFF

clone_size: .
d_call: TRBD1
j_call: TRBJ1-2
v_call: TRBV6-6
cdr3_nt: TGTGCCAGCAGAAAACAGGGGGCGGGCTATGGCTACACCTTC
cdr3_aa: CASRKQGAGYGYTF

clone_size: once
d_call: .
j_call: TRBJ2-7
v_call: TRBV6-6
cdr3_nt: TGTGCCAGCAGTGAGTACTACGAGCAGTACTTC
cdr3_aa: CASSEYYEQYF

clone_size: few
d_call: .
j_call: TRBJ1-5
v_call: TRBV19
cdr3_nt: TGTGCCAGTAGTCCCCTTCCGGTCCAGCCCCAGCATTTT
cdr3_aa: CASSPLPVQPQHF

clone_size: .
d_call: TRBD1
j_call: TRBJ2-2
v_call: TRBV11-2
cdr3_nt: TGTGCCAGCAGGCCGGGACAGGGGGCCGGGGAGCTGTTTTTT
cdr3_aa: CASRPGQGAGELFF

clone_size: .
d_call: .
j_call: TRBJ2-5
v_call: TRBV2
cdr3_nt: TGTGCCAGCAGTGAAGCGGGACATGTTGGCGAGACCCAGTACTTC
cdr3_aa: CASSEAGHVGETQYF

clone_size: .
d_call: .
j_call: TRBJ1-1
v_call: TRBV7-9
cdr3_nt: TGTGCCAGCAGCGGAATCCTCGGGCCGCCATACGGTGAAGCTTTCTTT
cdr3_aa: CASSGILGPPYGEAFF

clone_size: .
d_call: .
j_call: TRBJ1-5
v_call: TRBV2
cdr3_nt: TGTGCCAGCAAAGAAGGTATTGGACCCCAGCATTTT
cdr3_aa: CASKEGIGPQHF

clone_size: .
d_call: .
j_call: TRBJ2-6
v_call: TRBV5-4
cdr3_nt: TGTGCCAGCAGCTTGGTCGGGTCAGGGTTCGGCTCTGGGGCCAACGTCCTGACTTTC
cdr3_aa: CASSLVGSGFGSGANVLTF

clone_size: few
d_call: TRBD1
j_call: TRBJ2-7
v_call: TRBV2
cdr3_nt: TGTGCCAGCAGTCCCCCCGGGACAGCTACCTACGAGCAGTACTTC
cdr3_aa: CASSPPGTATYEQYF

clone_size: once
d_call: .
j_call: TRBJ2-3
v_call: TRBV18
cdr3_nt: TGTGCCAGCTCACCACCGGGTAGGCAGAACCTAGGGGCAGATACGCAGTATTTT
cdr3_aa: CASSPPGRQNLGADTQYF

clone_size: once
d_call: .
j_call: TRBJ2-2
v_call: TRBV6-6
cdr3_nt: TGTGCCAGCAGTTACTCCCACAGCGTCGGGGCCGGGGAGCTGTTTTTT
cdr3_aa: CASSYSHSVGAGELFF

clone_size: few
d_call: TRBD2
j_call: TRBJ2-4
v_call: TRBV5-6
cdr3_nt: TGTGCCAGCAGCTTGTACGGCGGGAGGAGAAAAAACATTCAGTACTTC
cdr3_aa: CASSLYGGRRKNIQYF

clone_size: .
d_call: .
j_call: TRBJ1-1
v_call: TRBV5-6
cdr3_nt: TGTGCCAGCAGCGTACAGACTTGGCCTGAAGCTTTCTTT
cdr3_aa: CASSVQTWPEAFF

clone_size: .
d_call: .
j_call: TRBJ2-1
v_call: TRBV19
cdr3_nt: TGTGCCAGTAGCGGCGGGATTTCCTACAATGAGCAGTTCTTC
cdr3_aa: CASSGGISYNEQFF

clone_size: .
d_call: .
j_call: TRBJ2-5
v_call: TRBV7-8
cdr3_nt: TGTGCCAGCAGCTTAGGGGAGACTGGTCAAGAGACCCAGTACTTC
cdr3_aa: CASSLGETGQETQYF

clone_size: few
d_call: TRBD1
j_call: TRBJ2-3
v_call: TRBV7-2
cdr3_nt: TGTGCCAGCAGCCCCGCCGGGACAGGACGCACAGATACGCAGTATTTT
cdr3_aa: CASSPAGTGRTDTQYF

clone_size: .
d_call: .
j_call: TRBJ2-1
v_call: TRBV10-3
cdr3_nt: TGTGCCATCAGTGAGGTGCGGCTAGCTAATGAGCAGTTCTTC
cdr3_aa: CAISEVRLANEQFF

clone_size: once
d_call: TRBD1
j_call: TRBJ2-5
v_call: TRBV6-1
cdr3_nt: TGTGCCAGCAGAGGGACAGGCGGGACCCAGTACTTC
cdr3_aa: CASRGTGGTQYF

clone_size: .
d_call: .
j_call: TRBJ2-1
v_call: TRBV18
cdr3_nt: TGTGCCAGCTCACCGGCAGGGTTGGGTGAGCAGTTCTTC
cdr3_aa: CASSPAGLGEQFF

clone_size: .
d_call: .
j_call: TRBJ2-5
v_call: TRBV5-4
cdr3_nt: TGTGCCAGCAGCCCCGAGCGTACATGGGGTAGAGAGACCCAGTACTTC
cdr3_aa: CASSPERTWGRETQYF

clone_size: .
d_call: .
j_call: TRBJ1-5
v_call: TRBV10-2
cdr3_nt: TGCGCCAGCAAGGATCCGGGGGCAGGTCAGCCCCAGCATTTT
cdr3_aa: CASKDPGAGQPQHF

clone_size: .
d_call: .
j_call: TRBJ1-5
v_call: TRBV5-4
cdr3_nt: TGTGCCAGCAGCTTGGATCCAGGAAACCAGCCCCAGCATTTT
cdr3_aa: CASSLDPGNQPQHF

clone_size: .
d_call: .
j_call: TRBJ2-7
v_call: TRBV6-5
cdr3_nt: TGTGCCAGCAGCAGCACAGGTAACTCCTACGAGCAGTACTTC
cdr3_aa: CASSSTGNSYEQYF